This T cell receptor (beta chain) comes out of a study of cytomegalovirus exposure and HLA in healthy donors. A multiplex PCR was run with 60 Vbeta primers and 13 Jbeta primers. Data came from immunoSEQ multiplex PCR; TCRdb stores just in-frame clones and leaves some out. Here the sample spans about 130,000 clones, over 75% being singletons. The V end lost 0 bases, the J end lost 5 bases, and 12 bases lay between the germline ends. The CDR3 consists of 15 residues. Germline CDR1 and CDR2: SGDLS and YYNGEE. The study, taken as a whole, reports: A later analysis by the authors found several of the most significant clusters apparently linked to common viral pathogens.

This clone was detected once. Its target is not known. The J gene is TRBJ2-1, the V gene TRBV9; unclear D gene. The specimen sequenced was PBMCs. This receptor was obtained from a woman aged 40-49 years in good health and CMV-seropositive. The CDR3 DNA follows: TGTGCCAGCAGCGTAGTTGGGCAGCTTAACAATGAGCAGTTCTTC. Residues: CASSVVGQLNNEQFF. The full variable domain, its missing parts supplied by reference TRBV9 and TRBJ2-1, is DSGVTQTPKHLITATGQRVTLRCSPRSGDLSVYWYQQSLDQGLQFLIQYYNGEERAKGNILERFSAQQFPDLHSELNLSSLELGDSALYFCASSVVGQLNNEQFFGPGTRLTVL.